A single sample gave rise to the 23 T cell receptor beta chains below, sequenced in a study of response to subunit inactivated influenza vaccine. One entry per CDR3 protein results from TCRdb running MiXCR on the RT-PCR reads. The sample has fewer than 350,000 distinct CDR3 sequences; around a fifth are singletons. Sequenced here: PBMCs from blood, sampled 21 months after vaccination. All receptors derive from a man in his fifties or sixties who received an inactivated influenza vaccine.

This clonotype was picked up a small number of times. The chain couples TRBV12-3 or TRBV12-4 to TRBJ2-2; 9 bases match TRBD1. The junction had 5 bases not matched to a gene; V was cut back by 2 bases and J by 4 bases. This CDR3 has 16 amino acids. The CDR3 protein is CASSLMGTGFTGELFF. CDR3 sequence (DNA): TGTGCCAGCAGTTTAATGGGGACAGGGTTCACCGGGGAGCTGTTTTTT.

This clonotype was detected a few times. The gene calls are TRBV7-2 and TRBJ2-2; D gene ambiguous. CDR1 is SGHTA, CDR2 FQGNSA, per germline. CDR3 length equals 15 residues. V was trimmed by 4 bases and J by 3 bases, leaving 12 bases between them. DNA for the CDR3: TGTGCCAGCAGCTCTGGGTTTAGGGACACCGGGGAGCTGTTTTTT. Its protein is CASSSGFRDTGELFF.

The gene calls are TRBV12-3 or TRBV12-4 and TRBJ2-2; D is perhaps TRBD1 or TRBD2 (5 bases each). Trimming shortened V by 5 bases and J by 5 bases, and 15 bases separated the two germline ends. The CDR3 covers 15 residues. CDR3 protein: CASSHRDVRTGELFF. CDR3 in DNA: TGTGCCAGCAGTCACCGGGACGTCAGGACCGGGGAGCTGTTTTTT.

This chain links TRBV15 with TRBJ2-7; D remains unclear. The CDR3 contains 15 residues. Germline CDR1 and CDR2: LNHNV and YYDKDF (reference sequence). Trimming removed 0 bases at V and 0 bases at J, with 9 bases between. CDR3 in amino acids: CATSRDYGGSYEQYF. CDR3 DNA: TGTGCCACCAGCAGAGATTATGGCGGCTCCTACGAGCAGTACTTC.

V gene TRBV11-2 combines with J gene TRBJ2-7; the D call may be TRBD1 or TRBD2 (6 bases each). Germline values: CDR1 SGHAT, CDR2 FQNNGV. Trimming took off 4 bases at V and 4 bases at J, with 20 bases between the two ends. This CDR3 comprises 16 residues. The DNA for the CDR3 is TGTGCCAGCAGCTCCGTCGGGGGACAACTTCCTTACGAGCAGTACTTC. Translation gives CASSSVGGQLPYEQYF.

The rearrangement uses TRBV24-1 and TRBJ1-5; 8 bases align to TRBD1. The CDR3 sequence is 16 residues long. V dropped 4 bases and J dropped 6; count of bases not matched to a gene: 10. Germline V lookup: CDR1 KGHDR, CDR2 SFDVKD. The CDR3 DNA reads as TGTGCCACCAGTGACCCCCGGACAGGGTTGGTTCAGCCCCAGCATTTT. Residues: CATSDPRTGLVQPQHF.

The CDR3: CSARVHRRAYNEQFF. The CDR3 region has the DNA TGCAGTGCTAGAGTCCACAGGAGAGCCTACAATGAGCAGTTCTTC. V is TRBV20-1 and J is TRBJ2-1; D is possibly TRBD1 (5 bases). V was trimmed by 1 base and J by 2 bases, leaving 12 bases between them. CDR1 and CDR2 (germline): DFQATT, SNEGSKA (reference sequence). There are 15 residues in the CDR3.

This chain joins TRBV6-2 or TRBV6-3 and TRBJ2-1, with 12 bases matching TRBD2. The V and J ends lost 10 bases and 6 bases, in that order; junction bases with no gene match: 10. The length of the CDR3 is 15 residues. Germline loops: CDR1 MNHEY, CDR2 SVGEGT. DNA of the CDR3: TGTGCCACCAGGACTAGCGGGACAAGGGGCAATGAGCAGTTCTTC. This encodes CATRTSGTRGNEQFF.

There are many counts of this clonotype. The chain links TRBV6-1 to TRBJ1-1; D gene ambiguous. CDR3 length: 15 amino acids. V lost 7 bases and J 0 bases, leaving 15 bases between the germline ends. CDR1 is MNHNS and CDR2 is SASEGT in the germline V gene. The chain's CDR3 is CASKEALNMNTEAFF. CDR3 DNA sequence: TGTGCCAGCAAGGAGGCCTTAAACATGAACACTGAAGCTTTCTTT.

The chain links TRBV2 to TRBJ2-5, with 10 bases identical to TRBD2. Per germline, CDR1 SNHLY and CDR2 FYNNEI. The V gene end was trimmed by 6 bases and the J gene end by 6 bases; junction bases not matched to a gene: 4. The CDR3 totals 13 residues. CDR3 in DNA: TGTGCCAGCAGGGGACTAGCGAGACAGACCCAGTACTTC. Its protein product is CASRGLARQTQYF.

The DNA for the CDR3 is TGCGCCAGCAGCCAAGAGAGGGCCCCTCAGCCCCAGCATTTT. Protein product: CASSQERAPQPQHF. The chain combines TRBV4-1 with TRBJ1-5; D not resolved. Between the trimmed V and J ends, which lost 0 bases and 6 bases, there was a span of 9 bases. The germline V gene has CDR1 MGHRA and CDR2 YSYEKL. This CDR3 is built from 14 residues.

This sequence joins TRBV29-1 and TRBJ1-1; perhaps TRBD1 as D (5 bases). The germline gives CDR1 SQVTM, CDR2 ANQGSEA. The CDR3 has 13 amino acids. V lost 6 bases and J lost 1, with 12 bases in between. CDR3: CSVLRATNTEAFF. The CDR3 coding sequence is TGCAGCGTCCTCAGGGCTACGAACACTGAAGCTTTCTTT.

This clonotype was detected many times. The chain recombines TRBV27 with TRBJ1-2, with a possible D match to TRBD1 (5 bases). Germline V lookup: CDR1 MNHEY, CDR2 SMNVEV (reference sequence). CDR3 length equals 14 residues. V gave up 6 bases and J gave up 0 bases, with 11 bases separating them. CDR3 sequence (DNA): TGTGCCAGCAGACCGGGGGGGGCTAACTATGGCTACACCTTC. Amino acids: CASRPGGANYGYTF.

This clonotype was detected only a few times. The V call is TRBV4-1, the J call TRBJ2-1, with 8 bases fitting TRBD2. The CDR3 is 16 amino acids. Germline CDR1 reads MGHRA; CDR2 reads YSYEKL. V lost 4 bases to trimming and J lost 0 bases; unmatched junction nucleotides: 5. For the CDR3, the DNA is TGCGCCAGCAGCCGACTAGGACTAGCCTCCTACAATGAGCAGTTCTTC. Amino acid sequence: CASSRLGLASYNEQFF.

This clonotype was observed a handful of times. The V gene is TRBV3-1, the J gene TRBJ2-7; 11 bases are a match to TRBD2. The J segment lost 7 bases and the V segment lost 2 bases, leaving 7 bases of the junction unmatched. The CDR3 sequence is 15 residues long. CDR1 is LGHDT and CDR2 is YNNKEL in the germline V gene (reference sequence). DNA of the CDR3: TGTGCCAGCAGCCAAAATCCGGGACTAGCGGAAGAGCAGTACTTC. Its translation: CASSQNPGLAEEQYF.

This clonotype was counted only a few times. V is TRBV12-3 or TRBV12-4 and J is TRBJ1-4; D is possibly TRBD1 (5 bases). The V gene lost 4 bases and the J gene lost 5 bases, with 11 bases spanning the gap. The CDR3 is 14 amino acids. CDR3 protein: CASSSHGGNEKLFF. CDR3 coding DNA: TGTGCCAGCAGTTCCCACGGGGGGAATGAAAAACTGTTTTTT.

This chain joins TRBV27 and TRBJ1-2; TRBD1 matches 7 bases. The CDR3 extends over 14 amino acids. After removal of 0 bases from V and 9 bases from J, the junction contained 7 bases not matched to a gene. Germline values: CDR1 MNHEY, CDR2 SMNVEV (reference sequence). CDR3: CASSLSNRGLRYTF. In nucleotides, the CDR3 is TGTGCCAGCAGTTTATCTAACAGGGGACTGCGCTACACCTTC.

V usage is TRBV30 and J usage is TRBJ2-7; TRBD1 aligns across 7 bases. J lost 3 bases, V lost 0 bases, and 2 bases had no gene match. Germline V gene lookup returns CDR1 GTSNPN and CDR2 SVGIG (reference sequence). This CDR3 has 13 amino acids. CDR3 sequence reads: CAWSVGTVYEQYF. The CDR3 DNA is TGTGCCTGGAGTGTTGGGACAGTCTACGAGCAGTACTTC.

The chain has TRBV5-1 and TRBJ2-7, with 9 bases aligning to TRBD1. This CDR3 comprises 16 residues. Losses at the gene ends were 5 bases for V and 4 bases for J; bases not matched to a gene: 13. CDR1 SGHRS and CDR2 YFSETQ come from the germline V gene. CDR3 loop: CASSPQGAQGVYEQYF. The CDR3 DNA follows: TGCGCCAGCAGTCCACAGGGGGCGCAGGGGGTATACGAGCAGTACTTC.

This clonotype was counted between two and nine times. The CDR3 DNA is TGTGCCAGCAGTCTACAGGGGGCTAGCTCTGGAAACACCATATATTTT. The encoded protein is CASSLQGASSGNTIYF. The J gene is TRBJ1-3, the V gene TRBV27; 9 bases line up with TRBD1. Germline CDR1 reads MNHEY; CDR2 reads SMNVEV (reference sequence). V was pared by 5 bases and J by 0 bases, with 5 bases of the junction left unmatched. The CDR3 runs to 16 residues.

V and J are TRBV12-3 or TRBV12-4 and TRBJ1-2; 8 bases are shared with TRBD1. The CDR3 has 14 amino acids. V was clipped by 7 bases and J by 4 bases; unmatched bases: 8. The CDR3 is CASMGQGAGYGYTF. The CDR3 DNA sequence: TGTGCCAGCATGGGCCAGGGGGCCGGCTATGGCTACACCTTC.

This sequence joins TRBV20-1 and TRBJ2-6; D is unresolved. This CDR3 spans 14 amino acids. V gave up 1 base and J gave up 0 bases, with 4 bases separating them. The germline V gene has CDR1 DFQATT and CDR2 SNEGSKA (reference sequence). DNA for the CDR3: TGCAGTGCTAGAGGGGGCTCTGGGGCCAACGTCCTGACTTTC. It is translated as CSARGGSGANVLTF.

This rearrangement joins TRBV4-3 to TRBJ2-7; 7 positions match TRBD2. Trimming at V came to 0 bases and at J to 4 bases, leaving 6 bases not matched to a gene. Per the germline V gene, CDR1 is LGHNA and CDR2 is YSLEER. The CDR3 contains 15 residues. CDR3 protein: CASSQDSSGRYEQYF. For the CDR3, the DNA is TGCGCCAGCAGCCAAGATTCTAGCGGACGATACGAGCAGTACTTC.